These 22 T cell receptor beta chains originate from one sample sequenced in a study of metastatic and nonmetastatic thyroid tumors. TCRdb re-called clones via MiXCR from the PCR reads. The table records around 8,000 clones, roughly 33% of them present only once. Thyroid surgery was preceded by no treatment in any patient. Sequencing input: tumor tissue. The receptors here all came from a female donor with papillary thyroid cancer or a benign thyroid nodule (not recorded which). Some clones in this sample may be carry-over from other donors' samples.

V is TRBV6-1 and J is TRBJ2-3, with 7 bases identical to TRBD1. Germline trimming cut 8 bases from V and 2 bases from J; bases unmatched to any gene: 10. The V gene's germline CDR1 is MNHNS and CDR2 SASEGT. CDR3 length equals 15 residues. The CDR3 spells CASDVDRINTDTQYF. The CDR3 DNA reads as TGTGCCAGCGACGTGGACAGGATAAACACAGATACGCAGTATTTT.

Of note for this clone: The junction departs from germline at one end; a sequencing error may be responsible. The chain carries TRBV6-2 or TRBV6-3 and TRBJ1-2; 7 positions agree with TRBD1. Per the germline V gene, CDR1 is MNHEY and CDR2 is SVGEGT. The CDR3 spans 15 residues. Here the CDR3 reads CASSNETGWYYAYTF. CDR3 DNA: TGTGCCAGCAGTAACGAGACAGGGTGGTATTATGCCTACACCTTC.

This clone was detected ten times or more. The V gene is TRBV4-3, the J gene TRBJ2-3, with 12 bases lining up with TRBD2. This CDR3 has 20 amino acids. V lost 1 base and J lost 0; bases outside the gene matches: 11. Germline V CDR1 and CDR2: LGHNA, YSLEER. The DNA of the CDR3 is TGCGCCAGCAGCCAAGGATCCATCGCTAGCGGGAGGGATAGCACAGATACGCAGTATTTT. Translating it yields CASSQGSIASGRDSTDTQYF.

This clone was observed at least ten times. The rearrangement uses TRBV6-5 and TRBJ2-2, with D perhaps matching TRBD2 (5 bases). From germline, CDR1 is MNHEY and CDR2 SVGAGI. The V end lost 0 bases, the J end lost 1 base, and 15 bases lay between the germline ends. This CDR3 region has 18 residues. CDR3 nucleotides: TGTGCCAGCAGTTACTCAGGAGGAACGGGTTGGAACACCGGGGAGCTGTTTTTT. As protein: CASSYSGGTGWNTGELFF.

This clone has more than one count but fewer than ten. The chain couples TRBV6-2 or TRBV6-3 to TRBJ2-2, with 9 nucleotides matching TRBD1. V lost 11 bases, J lost 3 bases, and 10 bases stayed unmatched. The CDR3 sequence is 15 residues long. Germline V gene lookup returns CDR1 MNHEY and CDR2 SVGEGT. The CDR3 reads CAGRLGQGDTGELFF. CDR3 coding DNA: TGTGCCGGGAGATTGGGACAGGGCGACACCGGGGAGCTGTTTTTT.

This clone was detected a few times. This rearrangement joins TRBV7-9 to TRBJ2-3; TRBD1 matches at 7 bases. Germline CDR1 is SEHNR and CDR2 is FQNEAQ (reference sequence). The CDR3 is 15 residues long. With V trimmed by 4 bases and J by 0 bases, 4 bases remained unmatched. The CDR3 is CASSSDRFSTDTQYF. In DNA, the CDR3 is TGTGCCAGCAGCTCGGACAGGTTTAGCACAGATACGCAGTATTTT. Full variable domain (missing parts from reference TRBV7-9 and TRBJ2-3): DTGVSQNPRHKITKRGQNVTFRCDPISEHNRLYWYRQTLGQGPEFLTYFQNEAQLEKSRLLSDRFSAERPKGSFSTLEIQRTEQGDSAMYLCASSSDRFSTDTQYFGPGTRLTVL.

This clone came up a few times. This chain joins TRBV19 and TRBJ1-1; weak D call: TRBD1 (6 bases). The CDR3 is 14 residues long. In germline, CDR1 is LNHDA, CDR2 SQIVND (reference sequence). V was shortened by 6 bases and J by 5 bases, with 16 bases between the two germline ends. CDR3 loop: CASRPRGGRTEAFF. CDR3 nucleotides: TGTGCCAGTAGGCCCCGAGGGGGGAGAACTGAAGCTTTCTTT.

This clone showed up just a few times. The V and J genes are TRBV6-6 and TRBJ2-5; the D is unclear. The CDR3 contains 15 residues. Germline-derived CDR1 and CDR2 are MNHNY and SVGAGI (reference sequence). V lost 1 base to trimming and J lost 2 bases, with 11 bases between them. This CDR3 reads CASSYWVILQETQYF. The CDR3 DNA reads TGTGCCAGCAGTTACTGGGTAATTCTGCAAGAGACCCAGTACTTC.

The rearrangement links TRBV9 to TRBJ1-2; 7 bases map to TRBD1. The V gene's germline CDR1 is SGDLS and CDR2 YYNGEE. This CDR3 has 15 residues. V lost 3 bases and J lost 10; bases outside the gene matches: 15. As DNA, the CDR3 is TGTGCCAGCAGCGCATCCGGGACAGAGGCGCCAGTCTACACCTTC. Amino acids: CASSASGTEAPVYTF.

V and J are TRBV11-3 and TRBJ2-7; no clear D gene. The CDR3 contains 15 residues. The germline V gene encodes CDR1 SGHNT and CDR2 YENEEA. Trimming pared 5 bases from V and 0 bases from J, leaving 14 bases between. CDR3 amino acids: CASSLAETVSYEQYF. CDR3 coding DNA: TGTGCCAGCAGCCTCGCAGAGACCGTCTCCTACGAGCAGTACTTC.

This clone is medium-sized within its sample. The J gene is TRBJ2-7, the V gene TRBV19; tentatively, D is TRBD1 or TRBD2 (5 bases each). Germline-derived CDR1 and CDR2 are LNHDA and SQIVND (reference sequence). Trimming cost V 3 bases and J 2 bases, with 20 bases left between them. This CDR3 is built from 17 residues. This chain's CDR3 is CASSMGTGRERPYEQYF. The DNA for the CDR3 is TGTGCCAGTAGTATGGGGACGGGCAGGGAAAGGCCCTACGAGCAGTACTTC.

This clone is medium-sized by share. This chain joins TRBV19 and TRBJ1-2, with 9 bases fitting TRBD1. This CDR3 comprises 17 residues. After removal of 2 bases from V and 0 bases from J, the junction contained 7 bases not matched to a gene. The germline V gene encodes CDR1 LNHDA and CDR2 SQIVND (reference sequence). This chain's CDR3 is CASSISDRGLTNYGYTF. For the CDR3, the DNA is TGTGCCAGTAGTATATCGGACAGGGGTCTAACTAACTATGGCTACACCTTC.

This clone counts as medium-sized. The rearrangement joins TRBV19 to TRBJ1-2; 10 bases are shared with TRBD1. CDR3 size: 15 residues. Trimming cost V 5 bases and J 4 bases; bases outside gene matches: 7. Per the germline V gene, CDR1 is LNHDA and CDR2 is SQIVND (reference sequence). The CDR3 DNA is TGTGCCAGTAGTCTCCCGACAGGGGGCGTCTATGGCTACACCTTC. Protein product: CASSLPTGGVYGYTF.

This clone was found many times. The CDR3 loop reads CASSRTGASGTDTQYF. The DNA of the CDR3 is TGTGCCAGCAGCCGTACGGGGGCGAGTGGTACAGATACGCAGTATTTT. V is TRBV4-2 and J is TRBJ2-3, with D possibly being TRBD1 or TRBD2 (6 bases each). CDR3 length: 16 residues. Germline CDR1 and CDR2: LGHNA and YNFKEQ. The V end was cut by 4 bases, the J end by 3 bases, with 17 bases between.

Concerning this clone itself: One junction end disagrees with the germline gene, perhaps due to a read error. CDR3 sequence reads: CASCQDGGKDTQYF. The CDR3 DNA reads as TGTGCCAGCTGCCAGGATGGCGGAAAAGATACGCAGTATTTT. The chain carries TRBV4-2 and TRBJ2-3; D gene ambiguous. Germline V lookup: CDR1 LGHNA, CDR2 YNFKEQ. The CDR3 contains 14 residues.

The chain couples TRBV30 to TRBJ2-5; D is unclear. V lost 1 base and J lost 3, with 3 bases in between. CDR3 length equals 11 residues. Germline loops: CDR1 GTSNPN, CDR2 SVGIG (reference sequence). The CDR3 DNA sequence: TGTGCCTGGAGTGCAAAAGAGACCCAGTACTTC. This sequence encodes CAWSAKETQYF.

J is TRBJ2-2 and V is TRBV2; D is perhaps TRBD1 (5 bases). Germline assignment: CDR1 SNHLY and CDR2 FYNNEI. CDR3 length: 15 residues. Trimming cost V 3 bases and J 6 bases, with 14 bases left between them. Here the CDR3 reads CASSDGQLIPGELFF. As DNA, the CDR3 is TGTGCCAGCAGTGACGGACAACTAATACCCGGGGAGCTGTTTTTT.

The V and J genes are TRBV19 and TRBJ1-5; D not resolved. CDR3 length: 11 amino acids. Deletions cut 3 bases from V and 7 bases from J, with 4 bases between. CDR1 is LNHDA, CDR2 SQIVND, per germline (reference sequence). CDR3 loop: CASSIGQPQHF. The CDR3 DNA follows: TGTGCCAGTAGTATCGGCCAGCCCCAGCATTTT.

This clone is judged medium-sized (0.01 to 0.1%). The chain is built from TRBV12-3 or TRBV12-4 and TRBJ2-4; perhaps TRBD2 as D (5 bases). CDR3 length: 15 amino acids. Trimming pared 1 base from V and 0 bases from J, leaving 7 bases between. CDR3 DNA: TGTGCCAGCAGTTTAGGGACTGTAGCCAAAAACATTCAGTACTTC. Translated: CASSLGTVAKNIQYF.

This clone was observed many times. The chain has TRBV5-4 and TRBJ2-1, with 11 bases matching TRBD2. Trimming removed 5 bases from V and 4 bases from J; junction bases left unmatched: 8. CDR1 is SGHNT, CDR2 YYREEE, per germline (reference sequence). This CDR3 contains 16 residues. The DNA of the CDR3 is TGTGCCAGCAGTTTTAGCGGGGGGGTCTCTTACAATGAGCAGTTCTTC. Encoded protein: CASSFSGGVSYNEQFF.

The V gene is TRBV20-1, the J gene TRBJ1-2; D unclear. This CDR3 is built from 15 residues. Germline V gives CDR1 DFQATT, CDR2 SNEGSKA (reference sequence). Between the trimmed V and J ends, which lost 5 bases and 3 bases, there was a span of 19 bases. As DNA, the CDR3 is TGCAGTGCTCCACCTTCTTTCAGCCGATACTATGGCTACACCTTC. Its translation is CSAPPSFSRYYGYTF.

This clone was seen many times. This rearrangement joins TRBV20-1 to TRBJ2-3; 8 bases map to TRBD2. CDR1 DFQATT and CDR2 SNEGSKA come from the germline V gene (reference sequence). J lost 2 bases, V lost 3 bases, and 7 bases had no gene match. This CDR3 contains 15 residues. CDR3 protein: CSARGGTRITDTQYF. The CDR3 coding sequence is TGCAGTGCTAGGGGCGGGACTAGGATCACAGATACGCAGTATTTT.